The rows below give T cell receptor beta chains drawn from one sample of a study of regulatory T cells in long-lasting Graves disease. Using its own MiXCR run on the multiplex PCR reads, TCRdb lists one record per CDR3 protein. The sample consists of approximately 460,000 distinct CDR3 sequences, roughly 15% of them appearing once. This same sample was also taken into another study, of T cells in Graves' hyperthyroidism and ophthalmopathy.

This specimen consisted of peripheral blood mononuclear cells (PBMCs), obtained at new diagnosis, from a patient treated with antithyroid drugs. The source of these receptors is a woman aged 25 to 45 with Graves disease. Both conserved end residues are part of each CDR3. D genes are given only for firm matches. Clone size is shown for a subset of rows, as once, few, many or a class of expanded clone.

TRBD1,TRBV20-1,few,TRBJ2-1,CSASDRGRDEQFF,TGCAGTGCTAGCGACAGGGGCCGAGATGAGCAGTTCTTC
-,TRBV7-9,-,TRBJ1-4,CASSLVAQSLWATNEKLFF,TGTGCCAGCAGCTTAGTAGCCCAGAGCCTCTGGGCAACTAATGAAAAACTGTTTTTT
TRBD1,TRBV27,many,TRBJ1-6,CASSLDRGYNSPLHF,TGTGCCAGCAGTCTTGACAGGGGTTATAATTCACCCCTCCACTTT
-,TRBV6-1,many,TRBJ1-1,CASGLTYTEAFF,TGTGCCAGCGGCCTAACCTACACTGAAGCTTTCTTT
-,TRBV20-1,few,TRBJ2-7,CSVGQSEQYF,TGCAGCGTAGGACAAAGCGAGCAGTACTTC
-,TRBV29-1,many,TRBJ2-1,CSVFTGTNYNEQFF,TGCAGCGTTTTTACCGGGACAAACTACAATGAGCAGTTCTTC
TRBD2,TRBV4-2,-,TRBJ2-5,CASSQSIAGETQYF,TGTGCCAGCAGCCAATCAATAGCGGGAGAGACCCAGTACTTC
-,TRBV7-2,-,TRBJ2-7,CASSFGREYEQYF,TGTGCCAGCAGCTTTGGCAGGGAATACGAGCAGTACTTC
-,TRBV18,many,TRBJ1-5,CASSRPGAGDQPQHF,TGTGCCAGCTCACGGCCGGGGGCAGGAGATCAGCCCCAGCATTTT
-,TRBV13,few,TRBJ2-1,CASSLSSVAFF,TGTGCCAGCAGCTTATCTTCTGTGGCGTTCTTC
-,TRBV20-1,many,TRBJ2-1,CSAPSSLLNNEQFF,TGCAGTGCTCCCTCGAGTCTGTTAAACAATGAGCAGTTCTTC
TRBD2,TRBV28,-,TRBJ2-1,CASSRTGGPNEQFF,TGTGCCAGCTCGAGAACGGGAGGGCCTAATGAGCAGTTCTTC
TRBD1,TRBV2,many,TRBJ2-3,CASKRRPGQGVTDTQYF,TGTGCCAGCAAACGCCGACCGGGACAGGGGGTCACAGATACGCAGTATTTT
-,TRBV18,few,TRBJ2-1,CASSPHNEQFF,TGTGCCAGCTCACCGCACAATGAGCAGTTCTTC
-,TRBV29-1,many,TRBJ2-5,CSVEARGMGIQYF,TGCAGCGTTGAAGCGAGAGGGATGGGGATCCAGTACTTC